The TCR beta chain under discussion was sequenced for a study of beta chain features in type 1 diabetes. Whole-study results and caveats: Shorter TCRB CDR3s, moderately but significantly so, were found in Type 1 diabetes patients in all four CD4+ subsets.

Expressed TCRB transcripts were sequenced because the entire RNA isolate underwent reverse transcription. About 3.6 million reads was the average for naive, central memory and regulatory T cell samples. Profiled with immunoSEQ multiplex PCR; TCRdb holds only in-frame clones, not every one. The profile shows fewer than 650,000 clones, 15% to 17% of them singletons. Each of the sorted populations had a purity greater than 95%. A note on this clone: Its matching antigen is unknown.

The CDR3 runs to 16 residues. CDR1 SGHDT and CDR2 YYEEEE come from the germline V gene. The germline V and J ends were trimmed by 2 bases and 0 bases, with 12 bases remaining between them. This chain connects TRBV5-6 to TRBJ2-1; D may be TRBD1 (6 bases). The sequence derives from a young man in good health. The source material was naive CD4+ T cells from blood. The CDR3 loop is CASSFRGFSSYNEQFF. In DNA, the CDR3 is TGTGCCAGCAGCTTTAGGGGGTTTAGCTCCTACAATGAGCAGTTCTTC.